The sequence of this T cell receptor (beta chain) was determined in a study of cytomegalovirus exposure and HLA in healthy donors. It was with 60 Vbeta and 13 Jbeta primers that the PCR ran. The assay was immunoSEQ multiplex PCR, and TCRdb's table has in-frame clones only and misses some. The listing records about 64,000 clones. This TCR derives from a woman younger than 35 in good health and CMV-seronegative. The specimen sequenced was PBMCs.

In DNA, the CDR3 is TGTGCCAGCAGTTCCGGGACAGGGAAACAGCCCCAGCATTTT. This encodes CASSSGTGKQPQHF. This chain joins TRBV6-5 and TRBJ1-5; 9 nucleotides match TRBD1. This CDR3 is built from 14 residues. The germline V gene has CDR1 MNHEY and CDR2 SVGAGI. V was clipped by 4 bases and J by 7 bases; unmatched bases: 5.